These T cell receptor beta chains were read from a single sample in a study of cytomegalovirus exposure and HLA in healthy donors. The method was immunoSEQ multiplex PCR; TCRdb's version includes in-frame clones alone and lacks a portion of them. This sample carries about 220,000 clones, approximately 80% of them seen once, and the ten largest clones take more than 12%. Sequences were obtained from PBMCs. These receptors all come from a woman in her thirties in good health and CMV-seropositive. Both conserved end residues are part of each CDR3. D genes are given only for firm matches. The size of a clone is reported for some rows only, either as once, few or many, or as a class for expanded clones.

D	size	V	J	DNA	CDR3
.	few	TRBV7-2	TRBJ2-2	TGTGCCAGCAGCTCCGGGCCTAACACCGGGGAGCTGTTTTTT	CASSSGPNTGELFF
TRBD1	.	TRBV10-3	TRBJ1-2	TGTGCCATCAGTGAGTTCCGGGACAGGCTGGACTATGGCTACACCTTC	CAISEFRDRLDYGYTF
.	.	TRBV9	TRBJ2-3	TGTGCCAGCAGCCTATCATCAGATACGCAGTATTTT	CASSLSSDTQYF
.	.	TRBV16	TRBJ1-5	TGTGCCAGCAGCCAATCTGGCCTAAATCAGCCCCAGCATTTT	CASSQSGLNQPQHF
TRBD1	.	TRBV30	TRBJ1-5	TGTGCCTGGAGTGGAGCAGGGGGCTTTTGGCAGCCCCAGCATTTT	CAWSGAGGFWQPQHF
TRBD1	.	TRBV30	TRBJ1-1	TGTGCTCGACAGGGAGGCAGGGCAGGTGAAGCTTTCTTT	CARQGGRAGEAFF
.	.	TRBV9	TRBJ1-2	TGTGCCAGCAGCGTAGGCGCAAATAACTATGGCTACACCTTC	CASSVGANNYGYTF
TRBD2	.	TRBV7-2	TRBJ2-3	TGTGCCAGCAGCTTGGGACTAGCGGGAATGAAGCAGTATTTT	CASSLGLAGMKQYF
.	.	TRBV5-1	TRBJ1-1	TGCGCCAGCAGCCCCGCTTCTCTGTACACTGAAGCTTTCTTT	CASSPASLYTEAFF
TRBD2	many	TRBV28	TRBJ2-1	TGTGCCAGCAGCCCGGTGGGGGGGACCGATGAGCAGTTCTTC	CASSPVGGTDEQFF
.	.	TRBV28	TRBJ2-1	TGTGCCAGCTGGACACCGAGCTCCTACAATGAGCAGTTCTTC	CASWTPSSYNEQFF